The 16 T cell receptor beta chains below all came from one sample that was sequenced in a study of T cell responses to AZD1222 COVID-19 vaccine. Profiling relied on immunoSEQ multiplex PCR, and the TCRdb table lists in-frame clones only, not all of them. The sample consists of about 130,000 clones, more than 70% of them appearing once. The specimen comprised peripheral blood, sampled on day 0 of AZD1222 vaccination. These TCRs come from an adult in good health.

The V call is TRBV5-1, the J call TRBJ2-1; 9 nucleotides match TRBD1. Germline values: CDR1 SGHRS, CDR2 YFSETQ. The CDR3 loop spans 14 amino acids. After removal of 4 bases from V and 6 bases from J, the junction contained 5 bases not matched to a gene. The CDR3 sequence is CASSLGQGFNEQFF. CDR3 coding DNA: TGCGCCAGCAGCCTGGGACAGGGTTTCAATGAGCAGTTCTTC.

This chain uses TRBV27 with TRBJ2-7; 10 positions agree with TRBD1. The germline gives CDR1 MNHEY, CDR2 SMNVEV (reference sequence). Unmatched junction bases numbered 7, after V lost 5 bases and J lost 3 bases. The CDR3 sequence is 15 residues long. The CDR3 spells CASSTLRDRGYEQYF. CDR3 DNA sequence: TGTGCCAGCAGTACCCTCCGGGACAGGGGCTACGAGCAGTACTTC.

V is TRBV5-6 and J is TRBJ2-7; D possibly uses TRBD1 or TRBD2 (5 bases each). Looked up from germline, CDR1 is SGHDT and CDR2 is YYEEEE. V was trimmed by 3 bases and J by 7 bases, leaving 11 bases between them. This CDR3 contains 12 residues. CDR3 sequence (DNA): TGTGCCAGCAGCTGGGATTGGGGGGAGCAGTACTTC. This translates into CASSWDWGEQYF.

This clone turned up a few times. The CDR3 reads CASSYDRDNQPQHF. The CDR3 region has the DNA TGTGCCAGCAGTTACGACAGGGACAATCAGCCCCAGCATTTT. This sequence joins TRBV6-5 and TRBJ1-5, with 7 bases identical to TRBD1. CDR1 and CDR2 (germline): MNHEY, SVGAGI. V lost 2 bases and J lost 3; bases outside the gene matches: 1. The CDR3 length is 14 residues.

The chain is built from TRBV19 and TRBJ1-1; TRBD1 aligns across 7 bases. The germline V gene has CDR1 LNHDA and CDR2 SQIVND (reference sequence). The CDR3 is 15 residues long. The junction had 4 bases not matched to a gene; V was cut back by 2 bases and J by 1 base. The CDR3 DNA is TGTGCCAGTAGTATATACGGGACAGCGAACACTGAAGCTTTCTTT. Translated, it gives CASSIYGTANTEAFF.

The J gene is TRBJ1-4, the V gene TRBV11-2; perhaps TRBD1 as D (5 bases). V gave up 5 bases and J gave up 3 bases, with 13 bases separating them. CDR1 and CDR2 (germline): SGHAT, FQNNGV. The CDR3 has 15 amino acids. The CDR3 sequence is CASSPSRGPNEKLFF. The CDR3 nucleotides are TGTGCCAGCAGCCCATCCCGGGGACCTAATGAAAAACTGTTTTTT.

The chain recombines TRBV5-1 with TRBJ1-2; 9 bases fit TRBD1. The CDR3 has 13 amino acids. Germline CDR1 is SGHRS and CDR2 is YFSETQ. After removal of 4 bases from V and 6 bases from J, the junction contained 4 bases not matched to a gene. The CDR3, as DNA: TGCGCCAGCAGCAAACAGGGGGCGCATGGCTACACCTTC. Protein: CASSKQGAHGYTF.

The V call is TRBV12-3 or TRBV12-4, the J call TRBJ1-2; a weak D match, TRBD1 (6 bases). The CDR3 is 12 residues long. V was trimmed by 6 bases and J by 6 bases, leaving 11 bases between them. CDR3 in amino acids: CASSFTGNGYTF. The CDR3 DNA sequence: TGTGCCAGCAGCTTTACAGGGAATGGCTACACCTTC.

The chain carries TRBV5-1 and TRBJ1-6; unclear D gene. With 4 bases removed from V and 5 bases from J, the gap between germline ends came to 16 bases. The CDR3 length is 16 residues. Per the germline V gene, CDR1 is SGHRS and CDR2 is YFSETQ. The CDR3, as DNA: TGCGCCAGCAGCCCCTTGCAAGGGTTCAATAATTCACCCCTCCACTTT. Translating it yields CASSPLQGFNNSPLHF.

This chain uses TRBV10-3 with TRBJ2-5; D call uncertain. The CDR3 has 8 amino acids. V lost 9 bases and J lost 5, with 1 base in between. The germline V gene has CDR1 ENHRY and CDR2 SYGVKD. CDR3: CAIETQYF. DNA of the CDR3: TGTGCCATTGAGACCCAGTACTTC.

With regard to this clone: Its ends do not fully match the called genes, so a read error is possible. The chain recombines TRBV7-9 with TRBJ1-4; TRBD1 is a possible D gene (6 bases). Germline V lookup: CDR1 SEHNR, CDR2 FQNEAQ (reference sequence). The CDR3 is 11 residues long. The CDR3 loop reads CASSPGDISAF. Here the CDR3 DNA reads TGTGCCAGCAGCCCAGGGGACATTTCGGCTTTT.

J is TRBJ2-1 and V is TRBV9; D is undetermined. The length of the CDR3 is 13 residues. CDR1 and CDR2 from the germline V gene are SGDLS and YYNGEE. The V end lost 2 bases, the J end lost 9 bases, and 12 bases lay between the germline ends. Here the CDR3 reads CASSVSVDGEQFF. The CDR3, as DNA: TGTGCCAGCAGCGTCTCGGTTGACGGTGAGCAGTTCTTC.

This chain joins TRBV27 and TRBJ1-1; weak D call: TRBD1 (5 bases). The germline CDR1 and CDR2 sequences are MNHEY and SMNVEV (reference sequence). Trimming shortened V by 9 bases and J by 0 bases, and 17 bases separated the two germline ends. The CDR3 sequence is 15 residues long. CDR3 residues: CASAKAQGMNTEAFF. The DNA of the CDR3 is TGTGCCAGTGCAAAAGCCCAGGGCATGAACACTGAAGCTTTCTTT.

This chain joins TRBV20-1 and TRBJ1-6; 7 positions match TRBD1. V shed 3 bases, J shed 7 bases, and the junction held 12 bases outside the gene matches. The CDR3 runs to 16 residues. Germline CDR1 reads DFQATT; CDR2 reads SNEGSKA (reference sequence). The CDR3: CSASEDRPMGNSPLHF. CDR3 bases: TGCAGTGCTAGTGAGGACAGGCCAATGGGGAATTCACCCCTCCACTTT.

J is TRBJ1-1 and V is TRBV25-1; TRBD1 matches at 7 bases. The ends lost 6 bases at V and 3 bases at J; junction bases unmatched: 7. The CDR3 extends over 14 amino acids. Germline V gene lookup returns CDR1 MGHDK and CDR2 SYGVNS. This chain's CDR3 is CASRTTGSYTEAFF. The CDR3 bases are TGTGCCAGCAGGACGACAGGGAGCTACACTGAAGCTTTCTTT.

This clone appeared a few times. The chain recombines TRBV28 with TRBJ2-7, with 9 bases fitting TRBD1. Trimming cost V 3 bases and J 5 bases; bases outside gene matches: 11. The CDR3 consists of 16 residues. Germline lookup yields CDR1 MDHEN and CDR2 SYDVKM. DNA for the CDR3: TGTGCCAGCAGTTTGGGCCCGGGACAGGGTGGGAACGAGCAGTACTTC. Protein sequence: CASSLGPGQGGNEQYF.